This TCR beta chain was observed in a study of blood T cell repertoires in COVID-19. Germline CDR1 and CDR2: MNHEY and SVGAGI. The trim removed 7 bases at V and 5 bases at J, leaving 10 bases unmatched. This CDR3 spans 14 amino acids. Using immunoSEQ multiplex PCR, the repertoire was profiled, and TCRdb retains in-frame clones only, with some absent. The sample includes about 100,000 clones, roughly 79% of them seen just once. This clonotype was sampled from a woman in her 70s with acute or convalescent COVID-19. The source material was peripheral blood. The chain recombines TRBV6-5 with TRBJ1-1; TRBD1 aligns across 7 bases. CDR3: CASTIRPGGTEAFF. The DNA for the CDR3 is TGTGCCAGCACCATTAGGCCAGGGGGAACTGAAGCTTTCTTT.